This T cell receptor (beta chain) was profiled in a study of cytomegalovirus exposure and HLA in healthy donors. This clone has a handful of counts. Its antigen remains unknown. Findings of the study overall: Immune exposure was documented only through CMV serostatus.

Trimming left V 2 bases short and J 7 bases short, with 11 bases between. CDR1 is MDHEN, CDR2 SYDVKM, per germline. The CDR3 extends over 13 amino acids. Primers for the PCR totalled 60 Vbeta and 13 Jbeta. Per the authors' pipeline: A follow-up analysis tallied 73 million or so unique TCR beta chains, roughly 9.9 million shared. Sequencing was performed with immunoSEQ multiplex PCR; in TCRdb, only in-frame clones are kept and a portion is missing. The DNA was the basis for D and trimming; V, J and clone size are from that table. The sample has tens of thousands of clones; over 70% are singletons. The specimen was PBMCs. The receptor's source is a man aged 40-49 years in good health and CMV-seronegative. The chain links TRBV28 to TRBJ1-1; the D gene is possibly TRBD1 (6 bases). For the CDR3, the DNA is TGTGCCAGCAGTTTAGGGGGCCACAATGAAGCTTTCTTT. Its translation is CASSLGGHNEAFF.